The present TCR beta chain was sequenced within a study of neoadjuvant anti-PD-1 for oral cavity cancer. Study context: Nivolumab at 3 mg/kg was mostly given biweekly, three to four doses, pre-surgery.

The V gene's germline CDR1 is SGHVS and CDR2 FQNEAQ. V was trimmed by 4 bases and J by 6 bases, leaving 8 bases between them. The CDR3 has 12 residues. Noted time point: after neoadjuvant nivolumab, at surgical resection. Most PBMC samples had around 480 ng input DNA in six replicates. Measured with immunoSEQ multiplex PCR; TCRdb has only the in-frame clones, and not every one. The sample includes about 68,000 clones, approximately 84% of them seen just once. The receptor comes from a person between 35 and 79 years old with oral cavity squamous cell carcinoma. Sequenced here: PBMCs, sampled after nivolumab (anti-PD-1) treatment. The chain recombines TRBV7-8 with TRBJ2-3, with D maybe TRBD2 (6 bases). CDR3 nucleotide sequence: TGTGCCAGCAGCTGGGCGGGGGATACGCAGTATTTT. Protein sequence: CASSWAGDTQYF. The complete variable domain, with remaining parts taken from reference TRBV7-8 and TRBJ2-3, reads GAGVSQSPRYKVAKRGQDVALRCDPISGHVSLFWYQQALGQGPEFLTYFQNEAQLDKSGLPSDRFFAERPEGSVSTLKIQRTQQEDSAVYLCASSWAGDTQYFGPGTRLTVL.